This T cell receptor (beta chain) was sequenced for a study of blood T cells in healthy people across ages. The study, taken as a whole, reports: Versus aged donors, long-lived donors had higher diversity and more naive CD4+ cells.

The CDR3 consists of 16 residues. The V gene's germline CDR1 is LNHNV and CDR2 YYDKDF (reference sequence). With a J-beta primer mix and a sample-barcoded 5' primer, a second PCR ran about 6 to 11 cycles. In TCRdb, the 5' RACE reads were re-called with MiXCR into one record per CDR3 protein. This sample has 650,000 to 800,000 distinct CDR3 sequences, with under 45% found just once. As concerns this clonotype: The antigen remains unidentified. Mismatch with germline at one junction end may stem from a read error.

The rearrangement uses TRBV15 and TRBJ1-2, with D perhaps matching TRBD1 (5 bases). This receptor was taken from a man aged 60 to 69 in good health. Material: blood. For the CDR3, the DNA is TGTGCCGCCAGCAGCGACGACAGTCCGCAGAACTATGGCTACACCTTC. Its protein product is CAASSDDSPQNYGYTF.